The entry below gives a single T cell receptor (beta chain) sequence along with its context. Antigen unknown. The sample is drawn from a study of healthy donors' naive CD4 and CD8 T cells. Germline-derived CDR1 and CDR2 are SQVTM and ANQGSEA. V lost 6 bases and J lost 0, with 15 bases in between. This CDR3 contains 15 residues. TCR libraries were built from around 0.45 ug of total RNA by linear amplification. One entry per CDR3 protein results from TCRdb running MiXCR on the reads. The sample holds approximately 200,000 distinct CDR3 sequences, nearly 75% seen once. Whole-study results and caveats: The study did not address homeostatic proliferation effects in naive T cells.

This receptor was taken from a pool of human donors in good health; the sample pools cells from several healthy donors. What was sequenced was naive CD4+ and CD8+ T cells sorted from blood, pooled from several donors. The chain combines TRBV29-1 with TRBJ2-1; weak D call: TRBD2 (6 bases). The CDR3 nucleotides read TGCAGCGTGATGGGACTCCCTGGCTCCTACAATGAGCAGTTCTTC. Amino acids: CSVMGLPGSYNEQFF.